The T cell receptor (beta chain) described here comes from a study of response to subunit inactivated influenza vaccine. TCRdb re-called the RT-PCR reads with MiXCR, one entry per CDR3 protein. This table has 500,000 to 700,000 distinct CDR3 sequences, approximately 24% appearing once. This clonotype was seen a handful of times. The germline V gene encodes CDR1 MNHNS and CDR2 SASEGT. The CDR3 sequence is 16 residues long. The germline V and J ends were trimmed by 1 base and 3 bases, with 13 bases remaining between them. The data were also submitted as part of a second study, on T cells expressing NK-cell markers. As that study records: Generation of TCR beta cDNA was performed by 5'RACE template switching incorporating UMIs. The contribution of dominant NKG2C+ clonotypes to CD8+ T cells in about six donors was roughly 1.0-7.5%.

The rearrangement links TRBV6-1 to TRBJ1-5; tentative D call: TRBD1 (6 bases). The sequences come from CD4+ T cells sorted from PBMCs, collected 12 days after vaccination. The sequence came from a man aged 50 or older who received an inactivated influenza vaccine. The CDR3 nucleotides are TGTGCCAGCAGTGAAGGCACAGGGTGGAACAATCAGCCCCAGCATTTT. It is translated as CASSEGTGWNNQPQHF.